A selection of T cell receptor beta chains follows, all from one sample in a study of T cells after posttransplantation cyclophosphamide. Clones were read by immunoSEQ multiplex PCR, and TCRdb kept only the in-frame ones, dropping some. The sample lists around 9,900 clones, approximately 92% occurring once. Source material: memory CD4+ T cells sorted from PBMCs. Receptors originate from a woman aged 55-69 years in good health, CMV-negative, and a related stem cell transplant donor. Both conserved end residues are part of each CDR3. Fields, in order: CDR3 DNA, CDR3 protein, clone size, D gene, V gene, J gene. The D gene is left open where the match is weak. Rows give clone size only sometimes, using once, few, many, or a class for an expanded clone.

DNA: TGTGCCAGCAGCCAACCTGAGGGTTTTGGCAATTCACCCCTCCACTTT; CDR3: CASSQPEGFGNSPLHF; size: -; D: -; V: TRBV4-2; J: TRBJ1-6
DNA: TGCGCCAGCAGCCAAGATCTAGGGACTAGGGCCAACAATGGGCAGTTCTTC; CDR3: CASSQDLGTRANNGQFF; size: -; D: TRBD2; V: TRBV4-3; J: TRBJ2-1
DNA: TGTGCCAGCAGCGTCCTGACAGGGGTGCCGAGTAATGAAAAACTGTTTTTT; CDR3: CASSVLTGVPSNEKLFF; size: -; D: TRBD1; V: TRBV5-6; J: TRBJ1-4
DNA: TGCGCCAGCAGTCAATATCCGGGTTTGCCCTTAACGAACACCGGGGAGCTGTTTTTT; CDR3: CASSQYPGLPLTNTGELFF; size: -; D: -; V: TRBV23-1; J: TRBJ2-2
DNA: TGTGCCAGCAGTTTCTCGTGGCTAGCAACTAATGAAAAACTGTTTTTT; CDR3: CASSFSWLATNEKLFF; size: few; D: -; V: TRBV6-5; J: TRBJ1-4
DNA: TGTGCCAGCAGCCTACAGGGTCTCAGGGAGACCCAGTACTTC; CDR3: CASSLQGLRETQYF; size: few; D: -; V: TRBV5-5; J: TRBJ2-5
DNA: TGTGCCAGTAGTATAGGGCAGGGGTTTAACAATCAGCCCCAGCATTTT; CDR3: CASSIGQGFNNQPQHF; size: -; D: -; V: TRBV19; J: TRBJ1-5
DNA: TGTGCCAGCGGACCGGGGTGGGGGACTAGCGGGAGGGCGGGGACAGATACGCAGTATTTT; CDR3: CASGPGWGTSGRAGTDTQYF; size: few; D: TRBD2; V: TRBV27; J: TRBJ2-3
DNA: TGTGCCAGTAGAACCCGGACTGCTAATGAGCAGTTCTTC; CDR3: CASRTRTANEQFF; size: -; D: -; V: TRBV19; J: TRBJ2-1
DNA: TGCGCCAGCAGCTCGGGAGGGGGGCTCTCCTACAATGAGCAGTTCTTC; CDR3: CASSSGGGLSYNEQFF; size: -; D: TRBD2; V: TRBV5-1; J: TRBJ2-1
DNA: TGTGCCAGCAGCTTCTACGAGACAGGGGATAAATCCCCCCTCCACTTT; CDR3: CASSFYETGDKSPLHF; size: -; D: TRBD1; V: TRBV7-7; J: TRBJ1-6
DNA: TGTGCCACCACCCTGGACAGTACAGGAGGCTACACCTTC; CDR3: CATTLDSTGGYTF; size: few; D: -; V: TRBV10-3; J: TRBJ1-2
DNA: TGCACCAGCAGCCAAGATCTTAAAGGACAGGGGGCGTGGGGCTACACCTTC; CDR3: CTSSQDLKGQGAWGYTF; size: -; D: -; V: TRBV1; J: TRBJ1-2
DNA: TGCAGCGTTGACGGGGAAGGTAACTATGGCTACACCTTC; CDR3: CSVDGEGNYGYTF; size: -; D: -; V: TRBV29-1; J: TRBJ1-2
DNA: TGCGCCAGCAGCCCCCGGAGCTCCTATAATTCACCCCTCCACTTT; CDR3: CASSPRSSYNSPLHF; size: -; D: -; V: TRBV5-1; J: TRBJ1-6
DNA: TGTGCCAGCAGACGGAATAGCGGGAGTATTTACGAGCAGTACTTC; CDR3: CASRRNSGSIYEQYF; size: -; D: TRBD2; V: TRBV27; J: TRBJ2-7
DNA: TGTGCCAGCAGTGAAGCGGGGGCAGGGATTGGCTACACCTTC; CDR3: CASSEAGAGIGYTF; size: -; D: -; V: TRBV2; J: TRBJ1-2
DNA: TGTGCCTGGAACCCCCCCGGACTAGCGGGAGGGCGTCACGAGCAGTACTTC; CDR3: CAWNPPGLAGGRHEQYF; size: -; D: TRBD2; V: TRBV30; J: TRBJ2-7
DNA: TGCGCCAGCAGCCAAGTACTTAGGCGGCGGGGAACCTACGAGCAGTACTTC; CDR3: CASSQVLRRRGTYEQYF; size: -; D: -; V: TRBV4-1; J: TRBJ2-7
DNA: TGTGCCAGCAGCCGAACCCCTAGCGGGAGCTTCCACGAGCAGTACTTC; CDR3: CASSRTPSGSFHEQYF; size: -; D: TRBD2; V: TRBV7-2; J: TRBJ2-7
DNA: TGTGCCAGCAGCTTAGTGGAGCGGTATAATTCACCCCTCCACTTT; CDR3: CASSLVERYNSPLHF; size: few; D: -; V: TRBV7-2; J: TRBJ1-6
DNA: TGCGCCAGCAGCTCCGGGACAGGGTCGGGAGAGACCCAGTACTTC; CDR3: CASSSGTGSGETQYF; size: -; D: TRBD1; V: TRBV5-1; J: TRBJ2-5
DNA: TGCGCCAGCAGCCAAGCTTGGACAGGGAAAAATTCACCCCTCCACTTT; CDR3: CASSQAWTGKNSPLHF; size: -; D: TRBD1; V: TRBV4-1; J: TRBJ1-6
DNA: TGTGCCAGTAGCCGCCCGGGACAGGGAGGAACCGGGGAGCTGTTTTTT; CDR3: CASSRPGQGGTGELFF; size: -; D: TRBD1; V: TRBV19; J: TRBJ2-2
DNA: TGTGCCAGCAGCCAAAGCCCCACGGGACTAGCGGGGAGTAATGAGCAGTTCTTC; CDR3: CASSQSPTGLAGSNEQFF; size: -; D: TRBD2; V: TRBV4-2; J: TRBJ2-1
DNA: TGTGCCTGGAGCTTCGGGGGACTAGTAACCAAAAACATTCAGTACTTC; CDR3: CAWSFGGLVTKNIQYF; size: -; D: TRBD2; V: TRBV30; J: TRBJ2-4
DNA: TGTGCCAGCAGCCAAACCTCAGGGGAGAGTGAAGCTTTCTTT; CDR3: CASSQTSGESEAFF; size: once; D: -; V: TRBV4-2; J: TRBJ1-1
DNA: TGTGCCATCAGTGAGCAGCGTTCAAGCACAGATACGCAGTATTTT; CDR3: CAISEQRSSTDTQYF; size: -; D: -; V: TRBV10-3; J: TRBJ2-3
DNA: TGCGCCAGCAGCTTGGGGGACAGGGTTGATTATACGCAGTATTTT; CDR3: CASSLGDRVDYTQYF; size: once; D: TRBD1; V: TRBV5-1; J: TRBJ2-3